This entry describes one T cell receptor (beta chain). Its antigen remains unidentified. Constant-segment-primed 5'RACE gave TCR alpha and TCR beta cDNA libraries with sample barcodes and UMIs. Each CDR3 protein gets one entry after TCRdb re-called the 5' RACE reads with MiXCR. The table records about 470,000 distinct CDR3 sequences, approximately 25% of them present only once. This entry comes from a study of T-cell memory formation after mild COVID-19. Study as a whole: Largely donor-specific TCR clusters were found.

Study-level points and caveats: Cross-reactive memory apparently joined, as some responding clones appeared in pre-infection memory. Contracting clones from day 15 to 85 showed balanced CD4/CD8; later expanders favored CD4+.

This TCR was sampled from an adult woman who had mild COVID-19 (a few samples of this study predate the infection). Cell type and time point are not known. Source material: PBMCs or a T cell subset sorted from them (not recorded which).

In nucleotides, the CDR3 is TGTGCCAGCAACGGAGGGAGGCTAGCGGGGGTTCTCACCGGGGAGCTGTTTTTT. Translated, it gives CASNGGRLAGVLTGELFF. The rearrangement uses TRBV7-2 and TRBJ2-2, with 10 bases lining up with TRBD2. CDR1 SGHTA and CDR2 FQGNSA come from the germline V gene. This CDR3 has 18 amino acids. The J segment lost 4 bases and the V segment lost 7 bases, leaving 15 bases of the junction unmatched.